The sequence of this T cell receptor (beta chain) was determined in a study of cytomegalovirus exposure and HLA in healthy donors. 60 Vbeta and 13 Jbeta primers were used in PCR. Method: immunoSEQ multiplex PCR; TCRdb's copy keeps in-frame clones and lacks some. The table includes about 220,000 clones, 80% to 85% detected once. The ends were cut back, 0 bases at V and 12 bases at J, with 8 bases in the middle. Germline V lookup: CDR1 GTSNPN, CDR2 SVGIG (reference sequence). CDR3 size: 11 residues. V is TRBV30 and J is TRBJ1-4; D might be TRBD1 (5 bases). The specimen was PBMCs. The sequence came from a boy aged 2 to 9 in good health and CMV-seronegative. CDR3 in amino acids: CAWSVGLQLFF. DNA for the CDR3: TGTGCCTGGAGTGTGGGACTTCAACTGTTTTTT.